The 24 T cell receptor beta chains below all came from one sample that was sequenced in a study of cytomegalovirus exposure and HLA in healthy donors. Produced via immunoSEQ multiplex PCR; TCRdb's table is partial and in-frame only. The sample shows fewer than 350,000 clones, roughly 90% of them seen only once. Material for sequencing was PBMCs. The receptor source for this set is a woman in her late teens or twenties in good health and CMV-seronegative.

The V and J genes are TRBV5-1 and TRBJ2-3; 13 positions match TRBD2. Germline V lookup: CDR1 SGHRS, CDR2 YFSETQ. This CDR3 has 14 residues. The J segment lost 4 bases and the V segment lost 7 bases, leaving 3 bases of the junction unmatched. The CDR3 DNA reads TGCGCCAGCCAACTAGCGGGAGGGCCAGATACGCAGTATTTT. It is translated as CASQLAGGPDTQYF.

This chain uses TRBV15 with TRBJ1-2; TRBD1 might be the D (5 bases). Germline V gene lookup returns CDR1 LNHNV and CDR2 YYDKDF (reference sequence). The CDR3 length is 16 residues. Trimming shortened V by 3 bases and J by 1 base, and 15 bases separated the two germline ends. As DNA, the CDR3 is TGTGCCACCAGCAGGCTTCAGGGCGGGGGTAACTATGGCTACACCTTC. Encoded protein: CATSRLQGGGNYGYTF. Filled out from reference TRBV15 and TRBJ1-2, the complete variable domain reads DAMVIQNPRYQVTQFGKPVTLSCSQTLNHNVMYWYQQKSSQAPKLLFHYYDKDFNNEADTPDNFQSRRPNTSFCFLDIRSPGLGDTAMYLCATSRLQGGGNYGYTFGSGTRLTVV.

Written as DNA, the CDR3 is TGTGCCTGGAGTGTCCTTAGACAGGGTGGAGCTTTCTTT. Its protein product is CAWSVLRQGGAFF. This chain links TRBV30 with TRBJ1-1, with TRBD1 matching 7 bases. The CDR3 totals 13 residues. Trimming removed 0 bases from V and 10 bases from J; junction bases left unmatched: 8. Per germline, CDR1 GTSNPN and CDR2 SVGIG (reference sequence).

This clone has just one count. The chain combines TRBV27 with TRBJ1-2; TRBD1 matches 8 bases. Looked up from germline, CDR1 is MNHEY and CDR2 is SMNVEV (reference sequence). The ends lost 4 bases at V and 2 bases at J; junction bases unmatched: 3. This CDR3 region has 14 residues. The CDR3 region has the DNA TGTGCCAGCAGTTACAGGACAGGGAACTATGGCTACACCTTC. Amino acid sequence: CASSYRTGNYGYTF.

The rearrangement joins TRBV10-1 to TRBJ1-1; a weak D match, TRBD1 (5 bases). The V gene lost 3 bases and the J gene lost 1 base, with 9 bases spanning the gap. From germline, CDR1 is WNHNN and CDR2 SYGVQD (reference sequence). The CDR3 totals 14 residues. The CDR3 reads CASSEGQRNTEAFF. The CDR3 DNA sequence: TGCGCCAGCAGTGAAGGACAAAGGAACACTGAAGCTTTCTTT.

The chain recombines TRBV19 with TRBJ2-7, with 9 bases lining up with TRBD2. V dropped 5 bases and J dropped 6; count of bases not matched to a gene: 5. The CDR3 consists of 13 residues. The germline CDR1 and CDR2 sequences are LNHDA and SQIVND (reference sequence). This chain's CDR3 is CASSLGTSSEQYF. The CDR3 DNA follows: TGTGCCAGTAGTCTCGGGACTAGCTCCGAGCAGTACTTC.

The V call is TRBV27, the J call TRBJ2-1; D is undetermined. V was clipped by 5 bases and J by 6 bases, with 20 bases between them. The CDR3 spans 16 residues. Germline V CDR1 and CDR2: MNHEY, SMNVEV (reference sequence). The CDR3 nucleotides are TGTGCCAGCAGTCCGACGACCCCCCGGCGCGGCAATGAGCAGTTCTTC. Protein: CASSPTTPRRGNEQFF.

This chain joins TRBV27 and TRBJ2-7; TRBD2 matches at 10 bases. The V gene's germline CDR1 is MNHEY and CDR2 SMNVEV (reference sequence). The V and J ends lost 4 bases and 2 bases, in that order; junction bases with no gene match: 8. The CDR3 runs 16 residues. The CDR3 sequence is CASSSYSGRPPYEQYF. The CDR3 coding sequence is TGTGCCAGCAGTTCCTATAGCGGGAGGCCACCCTACGAGCAGTACTTC.

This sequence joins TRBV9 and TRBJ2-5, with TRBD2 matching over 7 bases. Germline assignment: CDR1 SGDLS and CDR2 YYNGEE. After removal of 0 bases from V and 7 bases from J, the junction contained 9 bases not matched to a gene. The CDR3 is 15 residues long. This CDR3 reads CASSVEASGTGTQYF. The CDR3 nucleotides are TGTGCCAGCAGCGTAGAGGCTAGCGGCACCGGGACCCAGTACTTC.

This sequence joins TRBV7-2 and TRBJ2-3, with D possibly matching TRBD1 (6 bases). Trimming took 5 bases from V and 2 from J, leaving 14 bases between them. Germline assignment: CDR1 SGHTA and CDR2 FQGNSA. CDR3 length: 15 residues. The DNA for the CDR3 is TGTGCCAGCAGCCTCGAACAGGGATACACAGATACGCAGTATTTT. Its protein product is CASSLEQGYTDTQYF. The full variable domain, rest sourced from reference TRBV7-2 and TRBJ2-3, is GAGVSQSPSNKVTEKGKDVELRCDPISGHTALYWYRQSLGQGLEFLIYFQGNSAPDKSGLPSDRFSAERTGGSVSTLTIQRTQQEDSAVYLCASSLEQGYTDTQYFGPGTRLTVL.

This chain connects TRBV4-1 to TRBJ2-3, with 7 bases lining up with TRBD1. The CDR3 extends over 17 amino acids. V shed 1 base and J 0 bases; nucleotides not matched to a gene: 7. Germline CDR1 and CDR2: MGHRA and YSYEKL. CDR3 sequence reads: CASSQVRQGKSTDTQYF. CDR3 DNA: TGCGCCAGCAGCCAAGTGAGACAGGGCAAAAGCACAGATACGCAGTATTTT.

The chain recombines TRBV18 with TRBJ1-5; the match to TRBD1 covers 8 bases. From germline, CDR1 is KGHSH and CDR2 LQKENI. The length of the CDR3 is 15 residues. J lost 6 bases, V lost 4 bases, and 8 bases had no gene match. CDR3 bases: TGTGCCAGCTCACAACAGGGGGTGGTTGGTCAGCCCCAGCATTTT. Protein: CASSQQGVVGQPQHF.

CDR3 residues: CASRPGGDEKLFF. The CDR3 DNA follows: TGTGCCAGCAGACCGGGGGGGGATGAAAAACTGTTTTTT. J is TRBJ1-4 and V is TRBV28; TRBD1 might be the D (5 bases). Germline V lookup: CDR1 MDHEN, CDR2 SYDVKM. The CDR3 totals 13 residues. Trimming removed 6 bases from V and 6 bases from J, with 11 bases in between. The full variable domain, completed using reference TRBV28 and TRBJ1-4, is DVKVTQSSRYLVKRTGEKVFLECVQDMDHENMFWYRQDPGLGLRLIYFSYDVKMKEKGDIPEGYSVSREKKERFSLILESASTNQTSMYLCASRPGGDEKLFFGSGTQLSVL.

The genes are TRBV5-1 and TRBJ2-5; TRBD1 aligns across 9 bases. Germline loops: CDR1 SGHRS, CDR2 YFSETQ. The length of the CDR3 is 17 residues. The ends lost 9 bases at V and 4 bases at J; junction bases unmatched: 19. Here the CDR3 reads CANSSGQGLDLPETQYF. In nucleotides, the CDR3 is TGCGCCAATAGTAGTGGACAGGGGCTTGATTTGCCAGAGACCCAGTACTTC. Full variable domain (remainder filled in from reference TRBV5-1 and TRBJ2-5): KAGVTQTPRYLIKTRGQQVTLSCSPISGHRSVSWYQQTPGQGLQFLFEYFSETQRNKGNFPGRFSGRQFSNSRSEMNVSTLELGDSALYLCANSSGQGLDLPETQYFGPGTRLLVL.

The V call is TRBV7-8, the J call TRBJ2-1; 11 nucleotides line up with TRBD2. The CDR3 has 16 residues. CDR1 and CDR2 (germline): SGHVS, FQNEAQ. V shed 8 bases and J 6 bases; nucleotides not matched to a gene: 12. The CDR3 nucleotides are TGTGCCAGCGGACCTCCGGGACTAGCGGACCTCAATGAGCAGTTCTTC. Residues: CASGPPGLADLNEQFF.

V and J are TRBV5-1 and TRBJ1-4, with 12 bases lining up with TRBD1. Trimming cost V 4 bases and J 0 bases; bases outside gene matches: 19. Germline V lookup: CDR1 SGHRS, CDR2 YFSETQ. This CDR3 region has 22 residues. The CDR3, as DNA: TGCGCCAGCAGCGCGACCGGGACAGGGGGCCCTTTTTTCCCCTCAACTAATGAAAAACTGTTTTTT. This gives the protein CASSATGTGGPFFPSTNEKLFF.

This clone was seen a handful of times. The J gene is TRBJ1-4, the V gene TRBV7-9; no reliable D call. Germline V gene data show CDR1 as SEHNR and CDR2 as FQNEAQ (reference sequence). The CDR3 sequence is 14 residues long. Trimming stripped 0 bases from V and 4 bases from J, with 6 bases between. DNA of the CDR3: TGTGCCAGCAGCTTAGCCCCTTATAATGAAAAACTGTTTTTT. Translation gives CASSLAPYNEKLFF.

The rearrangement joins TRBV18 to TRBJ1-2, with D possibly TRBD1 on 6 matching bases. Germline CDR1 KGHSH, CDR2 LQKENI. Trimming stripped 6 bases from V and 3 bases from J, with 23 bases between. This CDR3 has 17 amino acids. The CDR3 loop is CASSPRGGASTDYGYTF. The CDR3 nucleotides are TGTGCCAGCTCCCCCCGGGGGGGGGCAAGTACTGACTATGGCTACACCTTC. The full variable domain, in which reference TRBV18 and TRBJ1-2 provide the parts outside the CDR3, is NAGVMQNPRHLVRRRGQEARLRCSPMKGHSHVYWYRQLPEEGLKFMVYLQKENIIDESGMPKERFSAEFPKEGPSILRIQQVVRGDSAAYFCASSPRGGASTDYGYTFGSGTRLTVV.

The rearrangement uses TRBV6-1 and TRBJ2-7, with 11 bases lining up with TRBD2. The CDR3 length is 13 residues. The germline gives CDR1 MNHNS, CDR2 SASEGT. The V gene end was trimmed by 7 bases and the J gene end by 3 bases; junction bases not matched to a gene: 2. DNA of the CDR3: TGTGCCAGCAAGCTAGCGGGAGGCTACGAGCAGTACTTC. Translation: CASKLAGGYEQYF.

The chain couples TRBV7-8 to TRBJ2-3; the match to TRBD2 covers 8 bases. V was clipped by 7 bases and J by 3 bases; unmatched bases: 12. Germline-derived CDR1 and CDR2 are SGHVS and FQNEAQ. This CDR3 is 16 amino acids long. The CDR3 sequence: CASTRSSGRTTDTQYF. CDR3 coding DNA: TGTGCCAGCACCCGATCGAGCGGGAGAACGACAGATACGCAGTATTTT.

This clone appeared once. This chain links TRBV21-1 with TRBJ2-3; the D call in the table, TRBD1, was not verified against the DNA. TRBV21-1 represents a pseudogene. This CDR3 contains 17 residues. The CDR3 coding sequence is TGTGCCAGCAGCAAACCGGAAAGAGACAGGGGCCCAGATACGCAGTATTTT. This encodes CASSKPERDRGPDTQYF.

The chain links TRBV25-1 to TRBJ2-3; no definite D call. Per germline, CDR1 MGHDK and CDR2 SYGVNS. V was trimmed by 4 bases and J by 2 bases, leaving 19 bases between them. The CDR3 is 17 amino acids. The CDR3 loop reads CASSAPPLGSNTDTQYF. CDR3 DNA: TGTGCCAGCAGTGCCCCTCCCTTGGGCTCTAACACAGATACGCAGTATTTT.

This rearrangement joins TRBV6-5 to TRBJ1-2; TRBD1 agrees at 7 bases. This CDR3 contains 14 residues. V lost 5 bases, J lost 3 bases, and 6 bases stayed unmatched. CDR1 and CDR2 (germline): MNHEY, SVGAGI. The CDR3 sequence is CASSHRGGDYGYTF. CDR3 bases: TGTGCCAGCAGTCACAGGGGAGGTGACTATGGCTACACCTTC.

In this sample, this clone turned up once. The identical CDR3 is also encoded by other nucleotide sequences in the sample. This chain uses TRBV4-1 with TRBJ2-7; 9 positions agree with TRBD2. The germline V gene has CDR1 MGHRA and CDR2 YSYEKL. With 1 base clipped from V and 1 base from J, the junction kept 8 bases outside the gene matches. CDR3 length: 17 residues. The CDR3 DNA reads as TGCGCCAGCAGCCAAGGATTGGCGGGAGGGCTTTCCTACGAGCAGTACTTC. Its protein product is CASSQGLAGGLSYEQYF.